This T cell receptor beta chain originates from a study of radiotherapy plus CTLA-4 blockade in lung cancer. Study information: Across the patients, objective responses occurred in approximately 19%, and disease control in roughly 30%.

Profiled with immunoSEQ multiplex PCR; TCRdb holds only in-frame clones, not every one. The repertoire consists of some 73,000 clones, with 70% to 80% occurring once and the leading ten covering roughly 10%. Findings and limits, study-wide: In blood, tumor-derived TCR clones expanded after radiotherapy plus ipilimumab.

The study gave focal radiation plus ipilimumab CTLA-4 blockade to patients with chemo-refractory metastatic non-small-cell lung cancer. As regards this clone: The antigen is not known.

The clonotype originates from a human donor with non-small cell lung cancer whose response to radiotherapy plus ipilimumab could not be evaluated. The sequences come from peripheral blood, collected from a patient treated with radiotherapy plus ipilimumab.

CDR3 sequence (DNA): TGTGCCTGGAGTGTACTGAGGGACAATGAGCAGTTCTTC. Encoded protein: CAWSVLRDNEQFF. The chain employs TRBV30 and TRBJ2-1; weak D call: TRBD2 (5 bases). The germline V gene encodes CDR1 GTSNPN and CDR2 SVGIG (reference sequence). The CDR3 length is 13 residues. V dropped 0 bases and J dropped 5 bases, with 8 bases sitting between them.